This T cell receptor beta chain was sequenced for a study of cytomegalovirus exposure and HLA in healthy donors. Whole-study context: Researchers previously reported finding 90 million to 130 million unique TCR beta sequences from about 179 million T cells. The Caucasian-associated ancestry cluster contained 75% to 85% of the 300 to 450 genotyped donors. Study-wide points: TCR beta V- and J-gene trimming was later associated with a missense DCLRE1C variant.

As for this clone: The target antigen is unknown.

The PCR ran on 60 Vbeta and 13 Jbeta primers. Method: immunoSEQ multiplex PCR; TCRdb's copy keeps in-frame clones and lacks some. The profile covers approximately 140,000 clones, with around 80% appearing a single time and approximately 3.2% taken by the ten largest. This CDR3 is 15 amino acids long. The V gene's germline CDR1 is MNHNS and CDR2 SASEGT. V was pared by 7 bases and J by 0 bases, with 15 bases between. This receptor was obtained from a man aged 35 to 55 in good health and CMV-seronegative. Material for sequencing was PBMCs. The V and J genes are TRBV6-1 and TRBJ1-1; maybe TRBD1 (5 bases). The CDR3 here is CASTSRGLLNTEAFF. The CDR3 DNA sequence: TGTGCCAGCACATCAAGGGGCCTACTGAACACTGAAGCTTTCTTT.